The sequence of this TCR beta chain was determined in a study of CD8 T cells in ankylosing spondylitis. Study-wide points: Among TCR beta sequences, a motif of several highly homologous variants appeared characteristic of ankylosing spondylitis blood. Clones tied to disease were said to be significantly enriched in matched ankylosing spondylitis synovial fluid. Peripheral blood samples showed relatively rare disease-linked clones, and these clones were CD8+.

Note on this clonotype: The antigen remains unidentified.

Preparation of TCR beta libraries was done by quantitative 5'-RACE with molecular barcodes. TCRdb re-analysed the 5' RACE reads in MiXCR, keeping a single row per CDR3 protein. The sample shows a few hundred thousand distinct CDR3 sequences, 20% to 25% of them seen only once. V lost 5 bases, J lost 2 bases, and 9 bases lay in between. Germline CDR1 is DFQATT and CDR2 is SNEGSKA (reference sequence). CDR3 length equals 13 residues. The chain couples TRBV20-1 to TRBJ1-4, with no clear D. The clonotype comes from a male donor with ankylosing spondylitis. Material for sequencing was blood, either unsorted or a sorted T cell fraction (not recorded which). This CDR3 is CSAGRLTNEKLFF. For the CDR3, the DNA is TGCAGTGCTGGCAGGTTGACTAATGAAAAACTGTTTTTT.